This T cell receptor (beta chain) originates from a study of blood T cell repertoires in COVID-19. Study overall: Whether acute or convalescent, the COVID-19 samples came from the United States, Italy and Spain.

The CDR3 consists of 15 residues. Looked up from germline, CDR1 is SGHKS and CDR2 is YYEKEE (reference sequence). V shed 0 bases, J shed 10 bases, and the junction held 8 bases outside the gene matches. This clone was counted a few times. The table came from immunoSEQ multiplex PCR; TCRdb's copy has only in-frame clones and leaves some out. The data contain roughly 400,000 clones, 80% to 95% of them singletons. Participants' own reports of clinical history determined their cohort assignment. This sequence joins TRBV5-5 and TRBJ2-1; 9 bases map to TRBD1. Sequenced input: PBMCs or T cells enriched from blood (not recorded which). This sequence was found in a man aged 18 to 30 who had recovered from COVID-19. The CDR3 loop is CASSLVQGARLEQFF. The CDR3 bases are TGTGCCAGCAGCTTGGTACAGGGGGCGCGGTTGGAGCAGTTCTTC.